Listed here is a single TCR beta chain. V was clipped by 0 bases and J by 2 bases, with 7 bases between them. In germline, CDR1 is SGHRS, CDR2 YFSETQ. CDR3 length: 14 amino acids. This entry comes from a study of cytomegalovirus exposure and HLA in healthy donors. The PCR made use of 60 Vbeta and 13 Jbeta primers. Produced via immunoSEQ multiplex PCR; TCRdb's table is partial and in-frame only. In the table there are 95,000 to 150,000 clones, approximately 66% of which are singletons. The receptor's source is a woman between 40 and 55 years old in good health and CMV-seropositive. This chain connects TRBV5-1 to TRBJ2-3; possible D gene TRBD2, 5 bases. What was sequenced was PBMCs. The CDR3 here is CASSLVGVTDTQYF. In DNA form, the CDR3 reads TGCGCCAGCAGCTTGGTGGGAGTCACAGATACGCAGTATTTT. Drawing the rest from reference TRBV5-1 and TRBJ2-3, the complete variable domain is KAGVTQTPRYLIKTRGQQVTLSCSPISGHRSVSWYQQTPGQGLQFLFEYFSETQRNKGNFPGRFSGRQFSNSRSEMNVSTLELGDSALYLCASSLVGVTDTQYFGPGTRLTVL.